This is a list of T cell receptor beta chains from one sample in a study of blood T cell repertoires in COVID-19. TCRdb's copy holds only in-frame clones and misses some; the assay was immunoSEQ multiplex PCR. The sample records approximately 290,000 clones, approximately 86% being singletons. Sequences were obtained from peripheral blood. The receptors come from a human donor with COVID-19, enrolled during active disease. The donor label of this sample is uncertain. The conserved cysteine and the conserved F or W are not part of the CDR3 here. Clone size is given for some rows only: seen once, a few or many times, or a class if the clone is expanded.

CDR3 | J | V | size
ASSAGKGLEAF | TRBJ1-1 | TRBV9 | few
AIRGQYNEQF | TRBJ2-1 | TRBV10-3 | NA
ASSFDVPSGNTGELF | TRBJ2-2 | TRBV5-1 | NA
ATSRGAYSNQPQH | TRBJ1-5 | TRBV15 | NA
ASREGPGVDEQF | TRBJ2-1 | TRBV3-1/TRBV3-2 | NA
ASNTQVVNYGYT | TRBJ1-2 | TRBV28 | NA
ASSVRGRPSYEQY | TRBJ2-7 | TRBV28 | NA
AWSGPGRGDQPQH | TRBJ1-5 | TRBV30 | NA
ASNPTRQPQH | TRBJ1-5 | TRBV28 | NA
ASSPLGLAGAEQY | TRBJ2-7 | TRBV4-1 | NA
ASSLDRWGEKLF | TRBJ1-4 | TRBV5-4 | NA
ASSLVGRRTEAF | TRBJ1-1 | TRBV5-4 | NA
ASSQDIPNSPLH | TRBJ1-6 | TRBV4-3 | NA
ASSLEQGSYNEQF | TRBJ2-1 | TRBV11-1 | NA
ASSYGGSPYEQY | TRBJ2-7 | TRBV5-1 | NA
ASSAGQNTEAF | TRBJ1-1 | TRBV6-6 | NA
ASSHRTGGVMATNEKLF | TRBJ1-4 | TRBV7-6 | NA